The clone carrying this T cell receptor (beta chain) was observed a single time. The antigen is not known. This sample stems from a study of EBV T-cell therapy then PD-1 blockade in nasopharyngeal carcinoma. The CDR3 extends over 14 amino acids. The V and J ends lost 0 bases and 7 bases respectively, with 9 bases between them. The germline CDR1 and CDR2 sequences are SEHNR and FQNEAQ (reference sequence). Treatment indicated: AdE1-LMPpoly-expanded autologous EBV-specific T-cell therapy followed by anti-PD-1 nivolumab. Libraries were prepared by immunoSEQ multiplex PCR; TCRdb keeps only in-frame clonotypes and omits some of them. The table has roughly 20,000 clones, about four fifths seen once.

Sequencing was performed on CD8+ T cells from blood, taken at roughly day 35 from a patient whose treatment included autologous EBV-specific T cells and nivolumab. This rearrangement joins TRBV7-9 to TRBJ2-2; D tentatively fits TRBD1 or TRBD2 (5 bases each). This clonotype originated in a man in his forties with nasopharyngeal carcinoma. The CDR3 region has the DNA TGTGCCAGCAGCTTAGCCCGGGGCATCGGGGAGCTGTTTTTT. Translation: CASSLARGIGELFF.